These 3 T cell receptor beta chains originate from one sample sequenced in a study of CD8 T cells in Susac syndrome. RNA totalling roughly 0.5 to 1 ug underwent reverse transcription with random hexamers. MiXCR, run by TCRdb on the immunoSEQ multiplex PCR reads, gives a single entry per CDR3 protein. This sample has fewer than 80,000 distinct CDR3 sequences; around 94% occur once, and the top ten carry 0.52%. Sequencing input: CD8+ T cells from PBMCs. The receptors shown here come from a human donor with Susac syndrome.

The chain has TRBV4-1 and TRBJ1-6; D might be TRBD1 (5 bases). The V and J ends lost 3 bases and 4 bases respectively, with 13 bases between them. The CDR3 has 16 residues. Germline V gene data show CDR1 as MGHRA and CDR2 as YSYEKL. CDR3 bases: TGCGCCAGCAGCCATTACGGGACGGCTTATAATTCACCCCTCCACTTT. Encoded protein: CASSHYGTAYNSPLHF.

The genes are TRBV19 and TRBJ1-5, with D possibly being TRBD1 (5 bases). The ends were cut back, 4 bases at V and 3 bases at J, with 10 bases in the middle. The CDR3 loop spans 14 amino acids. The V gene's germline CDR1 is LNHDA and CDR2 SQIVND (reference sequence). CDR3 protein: CASSTGRVNQPQHF. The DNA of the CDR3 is TGTGCCAGTAGTACTGGCAGGGTCAATCAGCCCCAGCATTTT.

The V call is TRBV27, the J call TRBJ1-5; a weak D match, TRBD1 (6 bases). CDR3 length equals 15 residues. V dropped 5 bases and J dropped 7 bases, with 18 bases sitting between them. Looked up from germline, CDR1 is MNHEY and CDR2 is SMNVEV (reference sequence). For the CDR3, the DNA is TGTGCCAGCAGTCCCACAACAGGACAGCAACAGCCCCAGCATTTT. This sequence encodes CASSPTTGQQQPQHF.